The rows below give T cell receptor beta chains drawn from one sample of a study of tumor and adjacent non-tumor tissue in lung cancer. TCRdb reprocessed the multiplex PCR reads with MiXCR, giving one entry per CDR3 protein. The data show about 110,000 distinct CDR3 sequences, 62% seen once. Sample: distant non-tumor lung tissue. The receptors derive from a man in his 60s with non-small cell lung cancer. Each CDR3 is given with its conserved first and last residue. D genes are given only for firm matches. The size entry is marked missing in some rows and otherwise reads once, few, many or a size class.

15	NA	TRBD2	TRBV5-5	TRBJ2-1	CASSSLEGLAYAQFF	TGTGCCAGCAGTTCTTTGGAGGGACTAGCGTATGCGCAGTTTTTC
15	once	NA	TRBV11-3	TRBJ2-3	CASSGIIRATDTQYF	TGTGCCAGCAGCGGGATAATCCGGGCCACAGATACGCAGTATTTT
14	many	TRBD1	TRBV29-1	TRBJ1-1	CSVALTGGLTEAFF	TGCAGCGTTGCCCTGACAGGGGGTCTCACTGAAGCTTTCTTT
16	NA	TRBD1	TRBV7-9	TRBJ1-1	CASSSPGQGARAEASF	TGTGCCAGCAGCTCTCCGGGACAGGGGGCGCGGGCTGAAGCTTCCTTT
17	many	TRBD1	TRBV12-3/TRBV12-4	TRBJ1-6	CASIFYRGGSYNSPLHF	TGTGCCAGCATCTTTTACAGGGGAGGATCCTATAATTCACCCCTCCACTTT
18	NA	TRBD2	TRBV5-1	TRBJ2-3	CASSLAGAGGPRTDTGYF	TGCGCCAGCAGCTTGGCCGGAGCGGGGGGGCCGAGGACAGATACGGGGTATTTT
11	NA	NA	TRBV6-1	TRBJ2-5	CTSSQTGTQYF	TGTACCAGCAGCCAAACGGGGACCCAGTACTTC
13	once	TRBD1	TRBV20-1	TRBJ2-7	CSGRSDRGYEQYF	TGCAGTGGTAGGAGCGACAGGGGCTACGAGCAGTACTTC
13	many	TRBD1	TRBV6-2/TRBV6-3	TRBJ2-5	CASSYRGPETQYF	TGTGCCAGCAGTTACAGGGGGCCAGAGACCCAGTACTTC
14	few	NA	TRBV10-3	TRBJ2-2	CAISEKGNTGELFF	TGTGCCATCAGTGAGAAGGGGAACACCGGGGAGCTGTTTTTT
16	NA	TRBD1	TRBV20-1	TRBJ1-1	CSATSTGLLVNTEAFF	TGCAGTGCTACTTCGACAGGGCTGTTGGTGAACACTGAAGCTTTCTTT
20	NA	NA	TRBV7-8	TRBJ2-5	CASSLASLGQGGLGQETQYF	TGTGCCAGCAGCTTAGCTAGTTTGGGGCAGGGAGGTTTAGGCCAAGAGACCCAGTACTTC
13	NA	NA	TRBV11-2	TRBJ1-2	CASTLLRKTGYTF	TGTGCCAGCACTTTATTGCGAAAAACAGGCTACACCTTC
16	many	TRBD1	TRBV12-3/TRBV12-4	TRBJ2-1	CASSLILGQGSGEQFF	TGTGCCAGCAGTTTAATCCTGGGACAGGGATCCGGTGAGCAGTTCTTC
15	NA	TRBD2	TRBV11-3	TRBJ2-1	CASTLAAGEPYEQFF	TGTGCCAGTACCTTAGCAGCGGGGGAGCCCTATGAGCAGTTCTTC
13	NA	NA	TRBV6-5	TRBJ2-1	CVSKIRGAGEQLF	TGTGTCAGCAAAATAAGGGGGGCGGGTGAGCAGCTCTTC
14	NA	NA	TRBV6-6	TRBJ2-3	CASRARGCTGTQYF	TGTGCCAGCAGGGCAAGGGGTTGCACAGGTACGCAGTATTTT
16	NA	NA	TRBV29-1	TRBJ2-3	CSVDAPWGGMGDTQYF	TGCAGCGTTGATGCCCCCTGGGGCGGGATGGGTGATACACAGTATTTT
16	NA	TRBD2	TRBV29-1	TRBJ2-1	CSIEGPTSGRASEQVF	TGCAGCATTGAAGGCCCCACTAGCGGGAGGGCCTCTGAGCAGGTCTTC
19	few	TRBD2	TRBV4-1	TRBJ2-4	CASSQDRVASGKAKNIRCF	TGCGCCAGCAGCCAAGACAGAGTTGCTAGCGGGAAAGCCAAAAACATTCGGTGCTTC
14	many	TRBD1	TRBV6-6	TRBJ2-1	CASSYLGQGNEQFF	TGTGCCAGCAGTTACCTCGGACAGGGGAATGAGCAGTTCTTC
13	NA	NA	TRBV5-4	TRBJ1-3	CASSLRSGNTIYF	TGTGCCAGCAGCTTAAGATCTGGAAACACTATATATTTT